The 21 T cell receptor beta chains presented below share a single source sample, sequenced in a study of identical twins. MiXCR was run by TCRdb on the 5' RACE reads, yielding one entry per CDR3 protein. This sample has about 900,000 distinct CDR3 sequences, with over 9% found just once. These same records also appear under a second study, on yellow fever vaccine responses in identical twins.

The sample taken for sequencing was PBMCs. All receptors derive from a woman aged 18-29 years in good health.

The V and J genes are TRBV19 and TRBJ1-1, with TRBD1 as a possible D gene (6 bases). This CDR3 has 18 amino acids. The germline CDR1 and CDR2 sequences are LNHDA and SQIVND (reference sequence). Trimming took off 6 bases at V and 3 bases at J, with 26 bases between the two ends. In nucleotides, the CDR3 is TGTGCCAGTAGCCACCTTAGCAAGGGGCTCGGGGGCGACACTGAAGCTTTCTTT. It yields the protein CASSHLSKGLGGDTEAFF.

This clonotype was found a few times. CDR3: CASSHKTGTGSYNEQFF. DNA for the CDR3: TGCGCCAGCAGCCATAAGACAGGTACCGGTTCCTACAATGAGCAGTTCTTC. V gene TRBV5-1 combines with J gene TRBJ2-1, with a tentative D call TRBD1 (6 bases). V lost 4 bases and J lost 1, with 18 bases in between. The CDR3 runs 17 residues. From germline, CDR1 is SGHRS and CDR2 YFSETQ.

This clonotype was detected ten times or more. The chain uses TRBV5-1 and TRBJ2-1, with 10 nucleotides matching TRBD2. The germline V gene has CDR1 SGHRS and CDR2 YFSETQ. V was clipped by 4 bases and J by 7 bases; unmatched bases: 8. The CDR3 is made up of 15 amino acids. CDR3 in DNA: TGCGCCAGCAGCCAAAGCGGGAGGGTGGGGAATGAGCAGTTCTTC. The encoded protein is CASSQSGRVGNEQFF. Combining the CDR3 with reference TRBV5-1 and TRBJ2-1 gives the whole variable domain KAGVTQTPRYLIKTRGQQVTLSCSPISGHRSVSWYQQTPGQGLQFLFEYFSETQRNKGNFPGRFSGRQFSNSRSEMNVSTLELGDSALYLCASSQSGRVGNEQFFGPGTRLTVL.

This clonotype has just a few counts. V and J are TRBV10-2 and TRBJ2-3; D is tentatively TRBD1 or TRBD2 (5 bases each). Germline loops: CDR1 WSHSY, CDR2 SAAADI. There are 13 residues in the CDR3. The V end lost 10 bases, the J end lost 5 bases, and 16 bases lay between the germline ends. The CDR3 region has the DNA TGCGCCACCCTAGACGGGGCCCGAGATACGCAGTATTTT. Amino acids: CATLDGARDTQYF.

This clonotype has a handful of counts. The V gene is TRBV20-1, the J gene TRBJ2-1, with 12 positions matching TRBD2. This CDR3 is built from 16 residues. Germline V gene lookup returns CDR1 DFQATT and CDR2 SNEGSKA (reference sequence). The trim removed 5 bases at V and 3 bases at J, leaving 8 bases unmatched. The CDR3 region is CSALTSGGLNYNEQFF. For the CDR3, the DNA is TGCAGTGCTCTGACTAGCGGGGGACTCAACTACAATGAGCAGTTCTTC.

The V call is TRBV28, the J call TRBJ2-1, with 12 bases aligning to TRBD2. There are 15 residues in the CDR3. Trimming removed 6 bases from V and 5 bases from J; junction bases left unmatched: 5. The germline CDR1 and CDR2 sequences are MDHEN and SYDVKM. The DNA of the CDR3 is TGTGCCAGCAGCCTGTGGACTAGCGGGGACAATGAGCAGTTCTTC. This gives the protein CASSLWTSGDNEQFF.

This clonotype turned up a few times. This rearrangement joins TRBV7-8 to TRBJ1-6; D is ambiguous. V was pared by 3 bases and J by 10 bases, with 10 bases between. The length of the CDR3 is 13 residues. The V gene's germline CDR1 is SGHVS and CDR2 FQNEAQ. The CDR3, as DNA: TGTGCCAGCAGCTTTCGAGTCGGGTCACCCCTCCACTTT. This encodes CASSFRVGSPLHF.

This clonotype occurred a few times. The chain employs TRBV20-1 and TRBJ2-1; weak D call: TRBD2 (6 bases). Trimming cost V 6 bases and J 7 bases, with 13 bases left between them. Germline-derived CDR1 and CDR2 are DFQATT and SNEGSKA (reference sequence). The CDR3 extends over 12 amino acids. CDR3 sequence: CSARKEGNEQFF. The CDR3 DNA follows: TGCAGTGCACGAAAGGAGGGGAATGAGCAGTTCTTC.

This clonotype was picked up a small number of times. This chain connects TRBV11-2 to TRBJ2-1, with 9 nucleotides matching TRBD2. Germline CDR1 and CDR2: SGHAT and FQNNGV. The CDR3 totals 18 residues. After removal of 1 base from V and 2 bases from J, the junction contained 9 bases not matched to a gene. CDR3 in amino acids: CASSLVVVSGGPYNEQFF. In DNA form, the CDR3 reads TGTGCCAGCAGCTTAGTGGTCGTGAGCGGGGGGCCCTACAATGAGCAGTTCTTC.

CDR3 sequence (DNA): TGTGCCAGCAACGGACAGGCCGGTCAGCCCCAGCATTTT. This sequence encodes CASNGQAGQPQHF. This chain uses TRBV2 with TRBJ1-5, with TRBD1 matching 7 bases. Germline loops: CDR1 SNHLY, CDR2 FYNNEI. V lost 7 bases to trimming and J lost 6 bases; unmatched junction nucleotides: 6. The CDR3 runs to 13 residues.

This clonotype has more than one count but fewer than ten. V is TRBV7-8 and J is TRBJ2-1; no clear D gene. V lost 2 bases to trimming and J lost 4 bases, with 15 bases between them. The germline gives CDR1 SGHVS, CDR2 FQNEAQ. The CDR3 length is 16 residues. CDR3 protein: CASSLYSGGLYNEQFF. The CDR3 nucleotides are TGTGCCAGCAGCTTATATTCTGGTGGGCTTTACAATGAGCAGTTCTTC.

This clonotype was recorded at least ten times. The rearrangement joins TRBV28 to TRBJ2-5; 10 bases fit TRBD2. The germline V gene encodes CDR1 MDHEN and CDR2 SYDVKM. The junction had 5 bases not matched to a gene; V was cut back by 6 bases and J by 4 bases. The CDR3 length is 14 residues. CDR3 sequence reads: CASSPSGGGETQYF. The CDR3 DNA is TGTGCCAGCAGCCCTAGCGGGGGAGGAGAGACCCAGTACTTC.

This clonotype has more than one count but fewer than ten. The V and J genes are TRBV10-3 and TRBJ2-1; D is possibly TRBD1 or TRBD2 (5 bases each). The germline V gene encodes CDR1 ENHRY and CDR2 SYGVKD. V was clipped by 10 bases and J by 5 bases, with 21 bases between them. The CDR3 totals 15 residues. This chain's CDR3 is CATGDRDPEDNEQFF. In DNA, the CDR3 is TGTGCCACCGGGGACCGGGACCCCGAAGACAATGAGCAGTTCTTC.

In this sample, this clonotype turned up a few times. This chain uses TRBV15 with TRBJ1-5; no clear D. The V end was cut by 1 base, the J end by 0 bases, with 16 bases between. The CDR3 has 18 amino acids. From germline, CDR1 is LNHNV and CDR2 YYDKDF (reference sequence). CDR3 in DNA: TGTGCCACCAGCAGAGTTTCGGCGGAACCCTATAGCAATCAGCCCCAGCATTTT. As protein: CATSRVSAEPYSNQPQHF.

The table lists this clonotype with many counts. V usage is TRBV28 and J usage is TRBJ2-7; D is perhaps TRBD2 (6 bases). This CDR3 contains 15 residues. Germline CDR1 reads MDHEN; CDR2 reads SYDVKM. Deletions cut 8 bases from V and 4 bases from J, with 21 bases between. Here the CDR3 reads CASGQAEGPYYEQYF. For the CDR3, the DNA is TGTGCCAGCGGCCAGGCGGAGGGCCCTTATTACGAGCAGTACTTC.

This clonotype was counted at least ten times. The J gene is TRBJ2-1, the V gene TRBV29-1; possibly TRBD2 for D (7 bases). The CDR3 runs 18 residues. Germline V gene sequence: CDR1 SQVTM, CDR2 ANQGSEA. The V and J ends lost 8 bases and 0 bases respectively, with 26 bases between them. CDR3 protein: CSSARGGSTPSSYNEQFF. The CDR3, as DNA: TGCAGCTCCGCGAGGGGGGGATCGACCCCGAGCTCCTACAATGAGCAGTTCTTC.

This chain uses TRBV29-1 with TRBJ2-1, with TRBD2 matching over 11 bases. Looked up from germline, CDR1 is SQVTM and CDR2 is ANQGSEA. CDR3 length: 14 amino acids. Losses at the gene ends were 4 bases for V and 5 bases for J; bases not matched to a gene: 4. CDR3: CSVVKLAGDNEQFF. The CDR3, as DNA: TGCAGCGTTGTAAAACTAGCGGGAGACAATGAGCAGTTCTTC.

The chain recombines TRBV20-1 with TRBJ1-4; D possibly corresponds to TRBD1 (6 bases). Germline loops: CDR1 DFQATT, CDR2 SNEGSKA (reference sequence). Trimming left V 4 bases short and J 4 bases short, with 10 bases between. The CDR3 totals 13 residues. The CDR3 DNA sequence: TGCAGTGCTAAGGACAGCTATAATGAAAAACTGTTTTTT. It encodes CSAKDSYNEKLFF.

This clonotype was detected many times. The V and J genes are TRBV5-1 and TRBJ2-1, with 13 nucleotides matching TRBD2. J gave up 8 bases and V 4 bases, and 3 bases lay outside the gene matches. The CDR3 sequence is 14 residues long. Per the germline V gene, CDR1 is SGHRS and CDR2 is YFSETQ. The CDR3 region has the DNA TGCGCCAGCAGCGGGACTAGCGGGAAGGATGAGCAGTTCTTC. This sequence encodes CASSGTSGKDEQFF.

The rearrangement uses TRBV27 and TRBJ1-1; D is ambiguous. V dropped 5 bases and J dropped 7 bases, with 14 bases sitting between them. Per the germline V gene, CDR1 is MNHEY and CDR2 is SMNVEV (reference sequence). The CDR3 has 13 residues. The CDR3 reads CASSLSHYSEAFF. CDR3 bases: TGTGCCAGCAGTCTCTCCCATTACAGTGAAGCTTTCTTT.

The chain couples TRBV7-3 to TRBJ2-1; TRBD2 agrees at 9 bases. This CDR3 region has 18 residues. Germline assignment: CDR1 SGHTA and CDR2 FQGTGA. Losses at the gene ends were 3 bases for V and 9 bases for J; bases not matched to a gene: 18. Written as DNA, the CDR3 is TGTGCCAGCAGCTTGTCCAGCCTAGCGGGATCCCTGGGGCTTGAGCAGTTCTTC. Protein product: CASSLSSLAGSLGLEQFF.